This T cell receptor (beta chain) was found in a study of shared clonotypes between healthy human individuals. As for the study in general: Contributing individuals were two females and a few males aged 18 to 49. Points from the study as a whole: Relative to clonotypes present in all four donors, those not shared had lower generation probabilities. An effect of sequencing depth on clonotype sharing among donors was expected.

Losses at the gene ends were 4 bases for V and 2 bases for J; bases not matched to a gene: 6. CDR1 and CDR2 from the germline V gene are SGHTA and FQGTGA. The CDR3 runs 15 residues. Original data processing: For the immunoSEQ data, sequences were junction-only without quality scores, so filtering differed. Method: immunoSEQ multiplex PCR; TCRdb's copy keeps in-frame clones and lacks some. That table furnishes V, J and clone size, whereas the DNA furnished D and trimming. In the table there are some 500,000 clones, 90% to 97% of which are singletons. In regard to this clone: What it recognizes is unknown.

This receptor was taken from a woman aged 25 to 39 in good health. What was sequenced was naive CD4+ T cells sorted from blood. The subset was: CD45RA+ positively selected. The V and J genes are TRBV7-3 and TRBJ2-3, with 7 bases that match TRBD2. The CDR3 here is CASSSAGTNTDTQYF. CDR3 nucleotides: TGTGCCAGCAGCTCCGCGGGGACTAACACAGATACGCAGTATTTT.